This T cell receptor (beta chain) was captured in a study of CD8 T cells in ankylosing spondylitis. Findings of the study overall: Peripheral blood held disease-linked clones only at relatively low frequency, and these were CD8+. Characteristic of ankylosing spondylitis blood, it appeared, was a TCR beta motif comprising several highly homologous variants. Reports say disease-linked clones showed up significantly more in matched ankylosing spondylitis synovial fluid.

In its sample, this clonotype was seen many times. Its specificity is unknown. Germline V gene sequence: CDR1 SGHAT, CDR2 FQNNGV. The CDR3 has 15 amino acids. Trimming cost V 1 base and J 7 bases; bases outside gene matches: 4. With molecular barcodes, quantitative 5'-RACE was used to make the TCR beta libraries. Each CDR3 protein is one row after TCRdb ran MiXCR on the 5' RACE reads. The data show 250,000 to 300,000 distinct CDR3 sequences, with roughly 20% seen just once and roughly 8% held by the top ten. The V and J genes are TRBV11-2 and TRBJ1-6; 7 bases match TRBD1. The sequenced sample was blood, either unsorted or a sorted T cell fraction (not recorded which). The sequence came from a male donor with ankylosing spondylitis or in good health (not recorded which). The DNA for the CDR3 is TGTGCCAGCAGCTTAGGACAGGGTTACAATTCACCCCTCCACTTT. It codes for CASSLGQGYNSPLHF.